The 8 T cell receptor beta chains below come from one sample, sequenced in a study of T cell clones after liver transplantation. The data were produced by immunoSEQ multiplex PCR, yet TCRdb's version contains in-frame clones alone and is incomplete. The sample lists tens of thousands of clones, 65% to 85% occurring once. The sample was CD4+ T cells from blood, taken about 46 months after liver transplant. The source is a human patient who received a liver transplant. These T cells may partly come from the graft donor.

The chain joins TRBV6-5 to TRBJ2-5; D ambiguous. This CDR3 has 13 residues. The germline V and J ends were trimmed by 2 bases and 5 bases, with 9 bases remaining between them. Per germline, CDR1 MNHEY and CDR2 SVGAGI. CDR3 coding DNA: TGTGCCAGCAGTTACACGGGCTGGGAGACCCAGTACTTC. As protein: CASSYTGWETQYF.

V is TRBV6-1 and J is TRBJ1-5; unclear D gene. Trimming took 5 bases from V and 7 from J, leaving 18 bases between them. This CDR3 contains 15 residues. CDR1 is MNHNS and CDR2 is SASEGT in the germline V gene. DNA for the CDR3: TGTGCCAGCAGTTCGACGGGGATGGGGAAACAGCCCCAGCATTTT. Its translation is CASSSTGMGKQPQHF.

This clone was detected once. The rearrangement joins TRBV11-2 to TRBJ2-7; TRBD2 is a possible D gene (6 bases). Germline V CDR1 and CDR2: SGHAT, FQNNGV. V gave up 5 bases and J gave up 2 bases, with 16 bases separating them. The CDR3 has 15 residues. CDR3 loop: CASSTVTGATYEQYF. The CDR3 coding sequence is TGTGCCAGCAGCACAGTTACGGGAGCAACCTACGAGCAGTACTTC.

The V call is TRBV18, the J call TRBJ1-2; D is possibly TRBD1 (6 bases). Trimming removed 3 bases at V and 4 bases at J, with 15 bases between. The germline gives CDR1 KGHSH, CDR2 LQKENI. The CDR3 spans 15 residues. This chain's CDR3 is CASSPPDRSPYGYTF. The DNA of the CDR3 is TGTGCCAGCTCACCGCCCGACAGGTCCCCCTATGGCTACACCTTC.

The genes are TRBV5-1 and TRBJ1-1; 9 nucleotides line up with TRBD1. The trim removed 3 bases at V and 4 bases at J, leaving 10 bases unmatched. In germline, CDR1 is SGHRS, CDR2 YFSETQ. CDR3 size: 16 residues. The CDR3 DNA is TGCGCCAGCAGCTCTCTGCCGGGACAGGGATCCACTGAAGCTTTCTTT. This sequence encodes CASSSLPGQGSTEAFF.

V usage is TRBV14 and J usage is TRBJ2-1; 9 bases line up with TRBD1. Looked up from germline, CDR1 is SGHDN and CDR2 is FVKESK. The CDR3 is made up of 16 amino acids. Losses at the gene ends were 3 bases for V and 4 bases for J; bases not matched to a gene: 7. CDR3 sequence (DNA): TGTGCCAGCAGCCATATATCCGGGACAGGGTACAATGAGCAGTTCTTC. Translating gives CASSHISGTGYNEQFF. Combining the CDR3 with reference TRBV14 and TRBJ2-1 gives the whole variable domain EAGVTQFPSHSVIEKGQTVTLRCDPISGHDNLYWYRRVMGKEIKFLLHFVKESKQDESGMPNNRFLAERTGGTYSTLKVQPAELEDSGVYFCASSHISGTGYNEQFFGPGTRLTVL.

The chain combines TRBV5-1 with TRBJ2-7, with 10 positions matching TRBD2. CDR3 length: 18 amino acids. V lost 0 bases, J lost 3 bases, and 12 bases stayed unmatched. The germline V gene encodes CDR1 SGHRS and CDR2 YFSETQ. The CDR3 nucleotides read TGCGCCAGCAGCTTGGATGGAGCGGGAGGGCCTGGCGGCTACGAGCAGTACTTC. Its protein product is CASSLDGAGGPGGYEQYF.

This chain connects TRBV7-9 to TRBJ1-2; D unresolved. Between the trimmed V and J ends, which lost 1 base and 8 bases, there was a span of 5 bases. This CDR3 is built from 11 residues. CDR1 is SEHNR and CDR2 is FQNEAQ in the germline V gene (reference sequence). CDR3 bases: TGTGCCAGCAGCTTAGTTATGGGCTACACCTTC. This gives the protein CASSLVMGYTF.